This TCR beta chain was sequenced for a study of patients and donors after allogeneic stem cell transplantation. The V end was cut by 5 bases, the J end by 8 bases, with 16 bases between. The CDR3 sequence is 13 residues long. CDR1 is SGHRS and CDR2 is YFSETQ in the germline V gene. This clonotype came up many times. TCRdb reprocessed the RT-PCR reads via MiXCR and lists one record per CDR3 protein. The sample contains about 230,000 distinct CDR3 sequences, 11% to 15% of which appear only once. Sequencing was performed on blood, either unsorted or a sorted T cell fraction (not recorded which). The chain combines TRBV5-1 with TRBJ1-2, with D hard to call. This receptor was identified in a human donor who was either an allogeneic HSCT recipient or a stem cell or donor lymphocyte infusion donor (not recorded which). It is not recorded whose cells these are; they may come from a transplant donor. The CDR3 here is CASRDGIYEGYTF. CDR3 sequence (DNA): TGCGCCAGCAGGGACGGGATCTATGAGGGCTACACCTTC. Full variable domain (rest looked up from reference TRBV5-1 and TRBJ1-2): KAGVTQTPRYLIKTRGQQVTLSCSPISGHRSVSWYQQTPGQGLQFLFEYFSETQRNKGNFPGRFSGRQFSNSRSEMNVSTLELGDSALYLCASRDGIYEGYTFGSGTRLTVV.